This T cell receptor (beta chain) was identified during a study of shared clonotypes between healthy human individuals. The study's findings and limits: Clonotype sharing across a few donors was observed for approximately 5% of naive CD4 clonotypes.

For this clone: Its antigen is undetermined.

The method was immunoSEQ multiplex PCR; TCRdb's version includes in-frame clones alone and lacks a portion of them. There are roughly 1,500,000 clones in the sample; approximately 98.5% occur only once, and roughly 0.35% lies in the top ten. The V gene end was trimmed by 5 bases and the J gene end by 5 bases; junction bases not matched to a gene: 6. Germline CDR1 and CDR2: SGHTA and FQGTGA. The CDR3 is 15 amino acids. The sequenced sample consisted of naive CD4+ T cells sorted from blood. The subset: CD45RA+ positively selected. The origin of this receptor is a young man in good health. The genes are TRBV7-3 and TRBJ2-1, with TRBD2 identical over 10 bases. CDR3 residues: CASSPELAGHNEQFF. As DNA, the CDR3 is TGTGCCAGCAGCCCAGAACTAGCGGGACACAATGAGCAGTTCTTC.